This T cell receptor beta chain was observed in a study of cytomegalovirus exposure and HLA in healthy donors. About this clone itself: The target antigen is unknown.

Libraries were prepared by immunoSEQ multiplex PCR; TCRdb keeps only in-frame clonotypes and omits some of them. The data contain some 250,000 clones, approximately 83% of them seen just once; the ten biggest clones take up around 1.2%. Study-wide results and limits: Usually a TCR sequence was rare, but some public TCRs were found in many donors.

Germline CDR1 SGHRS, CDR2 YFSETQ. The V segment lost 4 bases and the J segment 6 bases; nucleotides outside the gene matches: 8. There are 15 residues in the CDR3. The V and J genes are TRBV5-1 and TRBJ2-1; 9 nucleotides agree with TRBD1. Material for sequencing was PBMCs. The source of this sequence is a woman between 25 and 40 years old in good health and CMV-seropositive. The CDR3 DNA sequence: TGCGCCAGCAGCCCCCGGGACAGGGCGGTCAATGAGCAGTTCTTC. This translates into CASSPRDRAVNEQFF.